A selection of T cell receptor beta chains follows, all from one sample in a study of regulatory T cells in long-lasting Graves disease. TCRdb re-called the multiplex PCR reads with MiXCR, one entry per CDR3 protein. This table holds 200,000 to 250,000 distinct CDR3 sequences, around 20% found once. Sample: peripheral blood mononuclear cells (PBMCs), taken at new diagnosis, from a patient treated with antithyroid drugs. The source is a female donor with Graves disease. Each CDR3 is given with its conserved first and last residue. Fields, in order: clone size, J gene, D gene, V gene, CDR3 DNA, CDR3 protein. D genes are given only for firm matches. Clone size appears in some rows only: once, few, many, or a class for an expanded clone.

many TRBJ1-6 NA TRBV11-2 TGTGCCAGCAGCTTAGATGTAGGGGTTTCACCCCTCCACTTT CASSLDVGVSPLHF
NA TRBJ2-5 NA TRBV27 TGTGCCAGCAGGATTGACATGGCAGGGGAGACCCAGTACTTC CASRIDMAGETQYF
many TRBJ2-3 TRBD2 TRBV7-9 TGTGCCAGCAGCGGCCAAGCGGGGGCCTCAGATACGCAGTATTTT CASSGQAGASDTQYF
NA TRBJ2-3 NA TRBV10-2 TGCGCCAGCAGTGCTCCGCTAATGGGGGGGCAGTATTTT CASSAPLMGGQYF
many TRBJ2-5 NA TRBV20-1 TGCAGTGCCGAGCAAAGATCCGGCGAGACCCAGTACTTC CSAEQRSGETQYF
many TRBJ2-3 TRBD1 TRBV27 TGTGCCAGCAGTAGAGGACAGGGTCCGGATACGCAGTATTTT CASSRGQGPDTQYF
few TRBJ2-5 NA TRBV28 TGTGCCAGCAGTTTGACAAACAGCCAAGAGACCCAGTGCTTC CASSLTNSQETQCF
NA TRBJ2-1 NA TRBV27 TGTGCCAGCAGTTTCCAGGAAAACTACAATGAGCAGTTCTTC CASSFQENYNEQFF
many TRBJ1-5 NA TRBV20-1 TGCAGTGCTAGAGCCCTCCAGGGCCAGCCCCAGCATTTT CSARALQGQPQHF
many TRBJ1-4 NA TRBV6-1 TGTGCCAGCAGCGTCAATCATGAAAAACTGTTTTTT CASSVNHEKLFF
many TRBJ1-6 NA TRBV6-2/TRBV6-3 TGTGCCAGCAGTTCTACAGTGAGGCTTGATGATTCACCCCTCCACTTT CASSSTVRLDDSPLHF
many TRBJ2-1 TRBD2 TRBV3-1 TGTGCCAGCAGCCTCGGGACTAGCGGGGAGATAACCACCTACAATGAGCAGTTCTTC CASSLGTSGEITTYNEQFF
many TRBJ2-7 NA TRBV7-8 TGTGCCAGCAGCTTAGCGGCCGAAGGGGAGCAGTACTTC CASSLAAEGEQYF
many TRBJ2-1 NA TRBV11-3 TGTGCCAGCAGCTTAGGGTTGGTTGGGTATGGTGAGCAGTTCTTC CASSLGLVGYGEQFF